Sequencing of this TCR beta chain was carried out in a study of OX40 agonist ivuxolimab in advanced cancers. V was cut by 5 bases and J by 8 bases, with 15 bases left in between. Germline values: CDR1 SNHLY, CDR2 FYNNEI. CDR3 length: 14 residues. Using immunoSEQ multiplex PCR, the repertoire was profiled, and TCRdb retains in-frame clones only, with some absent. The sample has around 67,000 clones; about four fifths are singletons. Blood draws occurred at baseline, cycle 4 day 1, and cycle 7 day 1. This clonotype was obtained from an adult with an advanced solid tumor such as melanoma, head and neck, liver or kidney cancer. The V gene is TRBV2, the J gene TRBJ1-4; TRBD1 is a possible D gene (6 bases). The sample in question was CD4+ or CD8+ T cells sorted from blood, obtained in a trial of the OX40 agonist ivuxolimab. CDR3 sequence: CASSFGGAEEKLFF. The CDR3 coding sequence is TGTGCCAGCAGTTTCGGGGGGGCTGAAGAAAAACTGTTTTTT.